Following are 13 T cell receptor beta chains from one sample sequenced in a study of T cell repertoires in cytomegalovirus infection. No antigen has been assigned to these receptors. TCRdb itself ran the reads through MiXCR, one entry per CDR3 protein. The sample holds more than 300,000 distinct CDR3 sequences; about 35% are singletons and the top ten take approximately 15%. The sample here was cultured PBMCs, taken from culture after CMV antigen stimulation. These receptors were obtained from a human donor in good health (CMV status not recorded). Some clones in this sample may be carry-over from other donors' samples.

The sample holds many counts of this clonotype. The V gene is TRBV7-2, the J gene TRBJ2-2; TRBD2 might be the D (6 bases). Trimming stripped 1 base from V and 4 bases from J, with 10 bases between. Germline CDR1 is SGHTA and CDR2 is FQGNSA. The length of the CDR3 is 15 residues. The CDR3 bases are TGTGCCAGCAGCTTAGTGCGGGAAGGCACCGGGGAGCTGTTTTTT. As protein: CASSLVREGTGELFF.

The chain joins TRBV7-6 to TRBJ2-1, with TRBD1 identical over 8 bases. The CDR3 length is 16 residues. Germline loops: CDR1 SGHVS, CDR2 FNYEAQ. With V trimmed by 0 bases and J by 3 bases, 4 bases remained unmatched. The CDR3 protein is CASSLAGTGSYNEQFF. In nucleotides, the CDR3 is TGTGCCAGCAGCTTAGCTGGGACAGGAAGCTACAATGAGCAGTTCTTC.

The genes are TRBV29-1 and TRBJ1-4; D is unclear. The germline CDR1 and CDR2 sequences are SQVTM and ANQGSEA. The CDR3 has 11 residues. Trimming pared 6 bases from V and 8 bases from J, leaving 10 bases between. The DNA for the CDR3 is TGCAGCGTAGGGCGTAGAGAAAAACTGTTTTTT. Protein product: CSVGRREKLFF.

This chain links TRBV7-6 with TRBJ2-3; 8 bases map to TRBD2. Germline V lookup: CDR1 SGHVS, CDR2 FNYEAQ. J was trimmed by 2 bases and V by 5 bases; bases with no gene match: 9. CDR3 length: 16 residues. The DNA for the CDR3 is TGTGCCAGCAGCCCGACACTAGCGGCCTCCACAGATACGCAGTATTTT. Its protein is CASSPTLAASTDTQYF.

V gene TRBV28 combines with J gene TRBJ1-5; D is uncertain. Trimming cost V 9 bases and J 0 bases, with 18 bases left between them. Germline loops: CDR1 MDHEN, CDR2 SYDVKM. This CDR3 contains 16 residues. Here the CDR3 reads CASDGPLGISNQPQHF. The CDR3 region has the DNA TGTGCCAGTGATGGGCCCCTGGGGATTAGCAATCAGCCCCAGCATTTT. Supplemented by reference TRBV28 and TRBJ1-5, the full variable domain reads DVKVTQSSRYLVKRTGEKVFLECVQDMDHENMFWYRQDPGLGLRLIYFSYDVKMKEKGDIPEGYSVSREKKERFSLILESASTNQTSMYLCASDGPLGISNQPQHFGDGTRLSIL.

This clonotype appeared a few times. This chain uses TRBV11-2 with TRBJ2-7, with D possibly matching TRBD2 (6 bases). CDR1 is SGHAT and CDR2 is FQNNGV in the germline V gene. Deletions cut 1 base from V and 3 bases from J, with 10 bases between. CDR3 length: 14 amino acids. The CDR3 loop reads CASSLGDWDYEQYV. In DNA form, the CDR3 reads TGTGCCAGCAGCTTAGGGGACTGGGACTACGAGCAGTACGTC.

The V and J genes are TRBV7-9 and TRBJ1-2, with a possible D match to TRBD1 (6 bases). V lost 4 bases, J lost 8 bases, and 14 bases lay in between. Germline-derived CDR1 and CDR2 are SEHNR and FQNEAQ (reference sequence). The CDR3 is made up of 13 amino acids. CDR3 DNA: TGTGCCAGCAGCTGGGGGCGATTCCCAGGCTACACCTTC. As protein: CASSWGRFPGYTF.

The gene calls are TRBV5-6 and TRBJ2-7; D possibly uses TRBD1 or TRBD2 (6 bases each). Germline CDR1 and CDR2: SGHDT and YYEEEE. CDR3 length: 13 amino acids. Trimming left V 2 bases short and J 7 bases short, with 13 bases between. The CDR3 bases are TGTGCCAGCAGCTTAGCCAGGGGACTGGAGCAGTACTTC. Translation gives CASSLARGLEQYF.

The chain links TRBV10-3 to TRBJ1-6, with D possibly TRBD1 on 5 matching bases. The CDR3 length is 13 residues. The ends were cut back, 6 bases at V and 6 bases at J, with 9 bases in the middle. Germline V gives CDR1 ENHRY, CDR2 SYGVKD. The CDR3 loop reads CAIRGTGNSPLHF. For the CDR3, the DNA is TGTGCCATCAGAGGGACGGGTAATTCACCCCTCCACTTT.

A few counts support this clonotype. J is TRBJ2-7 and V is TRBV27; 10 bases fit TRBD2. Germline CDR1 MNHEY, CDR2 SMNVEV (reference sequence). The CDR3 runs to 13 residues. V gave up 5 bases and J gave up 3 bases; unmatched junction bases: 1. This CDR3 is CASSSGRVYEQYF. In nucleotides, the CDR3 is TGTGCCAGCAGTAGCGGGAGGGTCTACGAGCAGTACTTC.

V is TRBV4-3 and J is TRBJ2-2, with D maybe TRBD1 (5 bases). This CDR3 has 15 amino acids. Germline CDR1 reads LGHNA; CDR2 reads YSLEER. V was shortened by 1 base and J by 6 bases, with 12 bases between the two germline ends. CDR3 protein: CASSQVGTGSGELFF. The CDR3 nucleotides are TGCGCCAGCAGCCAAGTAGGAACAGGATCCGGGGAGCTGTTTTTT.

The rearrangement uses TRBV7-2 and TRBJ2-5; 13 bases are a match to TRBD2. From germline, CDR1 is SGHTA and CDR2 FQGNSA. V shed 4 bases and J 4 bases; nucleotides not matched to a gene: 18. The CDR3 consists of 20 residues. CDR3 nucleotide sequence: TGTGCCAGCAGCTCCTTGACTAGCGGGAGGAGAAGTTTGTGGCCAGAGACCCAGTACTTC. This translates into CASSSLTSGRRSLWPETQYF.

This clonotype was counted many times. The chain links TRBV7-2 to TRBJ2-7, with D possibly TRBD1 on 6 matching bases. Trimming removed 2 bases at V and 3 bases at J, with 8 bases between. CDR1 is SGHTA and CDR2 is FQGNSA in the germline V gene. The CDR3 contains 13 residues. CDR3 DNA sequence: TGTGCCAGCAGCTTAAGACAGGTCTACGAGCAGTACTTC. Translating it yields CASSLRQVYEQYF. Complete variable domain (other parts from reference TRBV7-2 and TRBJ2-7): GAGVSQSPSNKVTEKGKDVELRCDPISGHTALYWYRQSLGQGLEFLIYFQGNSAPDKSGLPSDRFSAERTGGSVSTLTIQRTQQEDSAVYLCASSLRQVYEQYFGPGTRLTVT.